This TCR beta chain was sequenced in a study of beta chain features in type 1 diabetes. Whole-study results and caveats: People with Type 1 diabetes carried modestly yet significantly shorter TCRB CDR3s in all four CD4+ subsets.

The collection from each donor was one heparinised blood draw averaging roughly 0.11 L. CD4+ naive, central memory, regulatory and stem cell-like memory subsets were isolated by sorting on CD45RO/CCR7/CD25/CD127/CD95/CD27. Comment on this clone: Its antigen is not known.

The entirety of the isolated RNA underwent reverse transcription, so expressed TCRB transcripts were sequenced. TCRdb's copy holds only in-frame clones and misses some; the assay was immunoSEQ multiplex PCR. The table has some 100,000 clones, roughly 43% seen once; the top ten hold roughly 0.059%. V lost 2 bases and J lost 0, with 11 bases in between. The germline gives CDR1 MNHEY, CDR2 SVGAGI. This CDR3 contains 16 residues. Material for sequencing was stem cell memory CD4+ T cells from blood. The genes are TRBV6-5 and TRBJ2-4; maybe TRBD1 (6 bases). The TCR sequence derives from a woman aged 18-29 years in good health. DNA for the CDR3: TGTGCCAGCAGTTACGGGACAAGCCTAGCCAAAAACATTCAGTACTTC. Protein product: CASSYGTSLAKNIQYF.